This TCR beta chain was identified during a study of post-analysis software for immune sequencing data (dated by TCRdb to between 2014 and 2017). With respect to the entire study: Disease courses on record covered relapsing-remitting, secondary progressive and progressive-relapsing multiple sclerosis, though some patients had no subtype annotation. The multiple sclerosis patient repertoires were compared with ten to eleven previously published healthy control repertoires from donors aged about 6 to 26 years. A subset of samples was prepared in parallel using single-end sample barcoding, then pooled and co-amplified after Illumina adapter ligation.

CDR1 SGHRS and CDR2 YFSETQ are derived from the germline V gene. Measured from the cysteine to the phenylalanine, the CDR3 is 16 residues long. Here the CDR3 DNA is all that survives: 48 bases in frame from base 1. Trimming accounts for 3 bases at V and 0 bases at J, while the number of junction bases matched to no gene is 7. TCR beta repertoires were profiled from peripheral blood of about a dozen young patients with multiple sclerosis to demonstrate the VDJtools post-analysis software. Multiple sclerosis patients were children and adolescents aged roughly 6 to 16 years. Library generation was performed with PCR. Sequencer: Illumina HiSeq 2500. Unique molecular identifiers were incorporated into TCR beta cDNA libraries to reduce PCR and sequencing biases. Every 1 to 10 million input T cells yielded some 500,000 cDNA molecules, meaning each molecule approximated one T cell. The patient libraries were prepared and sequenced using the same protocol as the earlier healthy control dataset. Within a given batch, samples were prepared together, multiplexed and sequenced on the same HiSeq lane. The study's own analysis went as follows. MIGEC was used to process the raw barcoded reads, and molecular identifier groups with only a single read were discarded before consensus assembly and CDR3 extraction. VDJtools was used for post-analysis of the clonotype tables, with diversity normalized by down-sampling every dataset to the smallest sample size. Repertoire overlap clustering matched CDR3 amino acid but not nucleotide sequences to correct batch-related cross-sample contamination. The raw public data were reprocessed by TCRdb itself: fastp quality trimming at Q25, MiXCR clonotype calling, in-frame beta chains only. Each CDR3 protein gets just one entry, which takes the most common genes and DNA from the rows behind it. The V and J calls come from TCRdb's annotation, not from the publication. The sample includes roughly 430,000 distinct CDR3 sequences, with approximately 37% observed a single time. The ten largest clones take up 7.6% of the sample.

A remark on this clonotype: It lacks a known antigen. Per-base quality was not reported, and no clone a single base away is much larger than it.

Results the study describes overall, beyond this receptor: Direct clustering with F measure showed strong co-clustering of samples prepared in the same batch, prompting a batch-effect correction. Significantly higher frequencies in patients than in controls were found for roughly five TRBV segments, including TRBV5-6, TRBV5-1 and TRBV20-1. Normalized Chao1 diversity was significantly lower in multiple sclerosis patients than controls, suggesting substantial peripheral T-cell clonal expansion. The control group was slightly older than the multiple sclerosis patient group.

The rearranged chain carries TRBV5-1 and TRBJ1-1; 8 central nucleotides agree with TRBD1. The TCR sequence derives from a girl aged 2 to 9 with multiple sclerosis. The sequenced material came from blood. The DNA sequence is given as TGCGCCAGCAGCTGGGGGACAGGACTGTTGAACACTGAAGCTTTCTTT. It encodes CASSWGTGLLNTEAFF. The CDR3, completed at both ends by the reference TRBV5-1 and TRBJ1-1 genes, gives the full variable domain KAGVTQTPRYLIKTRGQQVTLSCSPISGHRSVSWYQQTPGQGLQFLFEYFSETQRNKGNFPGRFSGRQFSNSRSEMNVSTLELGDSALYLCASSWGTGLLNTEAFFGQGTRLTVV.